A single sample gave rise to the 18 T cell receptor beta chains below, sequenced in a study of CD8 T cells in ankylosing spondylitis. MiXCR, run by TCRdb on the 5' RACE reads, gives a single entry per CDR3 protein. The sample shows 200,000 to 250,000 distinct CDR3 sequences, over 30% of them seen only once. The material sequenced was blood, either unsorted or a sorted T cell fraction (not recorded which). All receptors come from a male donor with ankylosing spondylitis or in good health (not recorded which).

There are a few counts of this clonotype. The chain links TRBV6-1 to TRBJ2-1; a weak D match, TRBD2 (6 bases). V lost 5 bases to trimming and J lost 2 bases, with 16 bases between them. Germline lookup yields CDR1 MNHNS and CDR2 SASEGT. This CDR3 is built from 16 residues. The CDR3 region is CASSPVAGITYNEQFF. In DNA form, the CDR3 reads TGTGCCAGCAGTCCGGTGGCGGGAATAACCTACAATGAGCAGTTCTTC.

The gene calls are TRBV28 and TRBJ2-2, with D perhaps TRBD1 or TRBD2 (5 bases each). Germline V gene lookup returns CDR1 MDHEN and CDR2 SYDVKM. The CDR3 sequence is 17 residues long. Trimming took 4 bases from V and 2 from J, leaving 17 bases between them. For the CDR3, the DNA is TGTGCCAGCAGTTCGCAAACCGGGACGGATAACACCGGGGAGCTGTTTTTT. It translates to CASSSQTGTDNTGELFF.

V and J are TRBV5-1 and TRBJ2-3; D remains unclear. CDR1 is SGHRS and CDR2 is YFSETQ in the germline V gene. Trimming took off 4 bases at V and 4 bases at J, with 10 bases between the two ends. The CDR3 spans 13 residues. CDR3 region: CASSLMSSDTQYF. The DNA for the CDR3 is TGCGCCAGCAGCCTTATGAGTTCAGATACGCAGTATTTT.

CDR3 bases: TGCAGCGTTGAAGCGGCACCTCACGGGGAAATCACAGATACGCAGTATTTT. Residues: CSVEAAPHGEITDTQYF. The genes are TRBV29-1 and TRBJ2-3; a possible D gene is TRBD2 (5 bases). Germline values: CDR1 SQVTM, CDR2 ANQGSEA. Deletions cut 1 base from V and 2 bases from J, with 19 bases between. This CDR3 is built from 17 residues.

This clonotype was counted only a few times. The V call is TRBV20-1, the J call TRBJ2-5, with a tentative D call TRBD1 (5 bases). Trimming pared 1 base from V and 1 base from J, leaving 16 bases between. The CDR3 loop spans 16 amino acids. CDR1 DFQATT and CDR2 SNEGSKA come from the germline V gene (reference sequence). For the CDR3, the DNA is TGCAGTGCTAGAGTAGGAACAGGACCAACCCAAGAGACCCAGTACTTC. Its translation: CSARVGTGPTQETQYF.

This clonotype showed up just a few times. CDR3 amino acids: CASSVQLAGALGDTQYF. CDR3 nucleotide sequence: TGTGCCAGCAGCGTCCAACTAGCGGGGGCTCTCGGAGATACGCAGTATTTT. V gene TRBV9 combines with J gene TRBJ2-3, with 11 bases matching TRBD2. From germline, CDR1 is SGDLS and CDR2 YYNGEE. V trimming: 2 bases; J trimming: 5 bases; junction bases outside the gene matches: 10. This CDR3 contains 17 residues.

The rearrangement uses TRBV11-1 and TRBJ2-4; TRBD1 agrees at 12 bases. The germline gives CDR1 SGHAT, CDR2 FQDESV (reference sequence). The ends lost 5 bases at V and 1 base at J; junction bases unmatched: 9. CDR3 length equals 18 residues. The CDR3, as DNA: TGTGCCAGCAGCCCAAGGGACAGGGGGCCCCCGGCCAAAAACATTCAGTACTTC. It is translated as CASSPRDRGPPAKNIQYF.

This clonotype was recorded many times. The chain uses TRBV10-3 and TRBJ2-7; possibly TRBD1 for D (6 bases). Germline-derived CDR1 and CDR2 are ENHRY and SYGVKD. The CDR3 has 15 amino acids. Trimming cost V 6 bases and J 3 bases, with 18 bases left between them. The CDR3 sequence: CAIRDSGGDHYEQYF. The CDR3 nucleotides are TGTGCCATCAGGGATAGTGGGGGCGATCACTACGAGCAGTACTTC.

The chain recombines TRBV12-3 or TRBV12-4 with TRBJ2-2; D unclear. This CDR3 contains 13 residues. The V end lost 1 base, the J end lost 6 bases, and 6 bases lay between the germline ends. CDR3 residues: CASSLVRAGELFF. The CDR3 region has the DNA TGTGCCAGCAGTTTAGTACGGGCCGGGGAGCTGTTTTTT.

The V gene is TRBV20-1, the J gene TRBJ2-5; 7 nucleotides line up with TRBD2. V dropped 4 bases and J dropped 2; count of bases not matched to a gene: 7. The germline V gene encodes CDR1 DFQATT and CDR2 SNEGSKA (reference sequence). The CDR3 sequence is 14 residues long. The CDR3 DNA sequence: TGCAGTGCTACAATGGGGGGGGGTCAAGAGACCCAGTACTTC. Its translation: CSATMGGGQETQYF.

This clonotype occurred a few times. The junction and the germline gene differ at one end; a read error may be behind it. The chain is built from TRBV6-5 and TRBJ2-5; TRBD2 might be the D (5 bases). Germline V gives CDR1 MNHEY, CDR2 SVGAGI. This CDR3 region has 16 residues. The CDR3 loop reads CASSYSFMRAQETQYF. The CDR3, as DNA: TGTGCCAGCAGCTACTCTTTCATGAGGGCGCAAGAGACCCAGTACTTC.

This clonotype was observed a handful of times. J is TRBJ2-7 and V is TRBV20-1; D is perhaps TRBD1 (5 bases). The CDR3 loop spans 13 amino acids. Germline V gives CDR1 DFQATT, CDR2 SNEGSKA (reference sequence). Deletions cut 0 bases from V and 4 bases from J, with 10 bases between. The CDR3 region is CSARDRVGYEQYF. Written as DNA, the CDR3 is TGCAGTGCTAGAGACAGGGTGGGGTACGAGCAGTACTTC.

The chain is built from TRBV2 and TRBJ2-1; no clear D gene. CDR3 length: 16 residues. With 7 bases removed from V and 0 bases from J, the gap between germline ends came to 16 bases. The germline V gene has CDR1 SNHLY and CDR2 FYNNEI. This chain's CDR3 is CASKGYTESSYNEQFF. The CDR3 DNA is TGTGCCAGCAAAGGCTATACAGAGAGCTCCTACAATGAGCAGTTCTTC.

This rearrangement joins TRBV12-3 or TRBV12-4 to TRBJ2-4; TRBD1 agrees at 7 bases. This CDR3 contains 14 residues. V shed 6 bases and J 2 bases; nucleotides not matched to a gene: 4. The CDR3: CASRQQGTKNIQYF. CDR3 coding DNA: TGTGCCAGCAGGCAACAGGGGACCAAAAACATTCAGTACTTC.

This clonotype showed up just a few times. This chain joins TRBV24-1 and TRBJ2-3, with TRBD1 as a possible D gene (5 bases). The CDR3 has 13 residues. The germline V gene encodes CDR1 KGHDR and CDR2 SFDVKD. Trimming stripped 1 base from V and 4 bases from J, with 5 bases between. In DNA, the CDR3 is TGTGCCACCAGTGATTTCAGGGCAGATACGCAGTATTTT. Its translation: CATSDFRADTQYF.

This clonotype was counted a few times. The chain combines TRBV10-2 with TRBJ1-2; 7 bases fit TRBD1. Germline loops: CDR1 WSHSY, CDR2 SAAADI. Trimming removed 6 bases from V and 0 bases from J; junction bases left unmatched: 10. The CDR3 has 16 residues. CDR3 coding DNA: TGCGCCAGCAGCGCCCAGGGGGGGTTACCTAACTATGGCTACACCTTC. Protein product: CASSAQGGLPNYGYTF.

V gene TRBV12-3 or TRBV12-4 combines with J gene TRBJ2-2; 7 nucleotides align to TRBD2. The CDR3 runs 15 residues. V lost 5 bases to trimming and J lost 2 bases; unmatched junction nucleotides: 5. CDR3 in amino acids: CASSRGTKNTGELFF. In DNA form, the CDR3 reads TGTGCCAGCAGTCGCGGGACTAAAAACACCGGGGAGCTGTTTTTT.

This clonotype has just a few counts. J is TRBJ1-5 and V is TRBV20-1; weak D call: TRBD1 (6 bases). This CDR3 is built from 16 residues. V lost 5 bases and J 1 base, leaving 18 bases between the germline ends. The germline V gene has CDR1 DFQATT and CDR2 SNEGSKA (reference sequence). The CDR3: CSASPQGMWSNQPQHF. In DNA form, the CDR3 reads TGCAGTGCTTCCCCCCAGGGGATGTGGAGCAATCAGCCCCAGCATTTT.